The sequence of this TCR beta chain was determined in a study of CD4 T cells in lung cancer (dated by TCRdb to between 2018 and 2020). A note on the overall study: In the study, blood T cells from NSCLC patients were screened for responses to candidate mutation-encoded neoepitopes, and neoantigen-specific CD4+ T-cell clones and TCRs were isolated. A few patients undergoing curative-intent resections for stage I-III non-small cell lung cancer provided the tumor and non-adjacent lung tissue. The patients who underwent resection had lung adenocarcinoma or squamous cell carcinoma, were aged 60 to 69 when blood was donated, and were mostly former smokers. Treatments received by the patients before blood donation included platinum chemotherapy, and some patients received nivolumab or pembrolizumab. The frequency of neoantigen-specific clonotypes in tumor resections, non-adjacent lung and cultured T-cell products was tracked by TCRB deep sequencing. The study at large found these results: Some responses derived from blood might reflect in vitro priming of naive T cells or cross-reactivity instead of memory responses to the cancer.

Non-adjacent lung tissue was taken as far as possible from the malignant lesion, at least 3 cm away, from the same resection. Preparation of the library involved the immunoSEQ multiplex PCR assay. Qiagen DNeasy or QIAamp micro DNA kits were used to isolate DNA, and the Adaptive Biotechnology human TCRB sequencing kit was used to sequence TCRB. Sequencing of TCRB libraries was performed on an Illumina MiSeq. The authors' analysis ran thus. The kit provider's software was used to analyze TCRB sequence data, and Fisher's exact test was used to test clonotype templates for tumor enrichment. TCRdb limited this immuneACCESS table to in-frame rearrangements with V and J called. A share of clones is missing; checked studies link under half to unresolved V genes, and the rest is unexplained. That table furnishes V, J and clone size, whereas the DNA furnished D and trimming. The sample yields approximately 9,300 clones; 50% to 80% were counted once. 15% to 19% of the sample belongs to the ten largest clones.

V is reduced by 0 bases and J by 7 bases, leaving a spacing of 9 bases between them. CDR3 length: 13 amino acids, cysteine to phenylalanine. Kept here is only the CDR3 DNA, which spans 39 bases and is read in frame from base 1. CDR1 and CDR2 were assigned from the germline V gene as MRHNA and SNTAGT. A note on this clone: It lacks a known antigen. There are no base qualities to consult, and no much larger clone falls within one base.

The sequence derives from a man in his sixties with non-small cell lung cancer. Recombination linked TRBV6-4 to TRBJ1-2; the D segment could be TRBD1, given 5 matching bases. The sequenced material came from normal lung tissue taken away from the tumor. The CDR3 corresponds to CASSDSEGAGYTF. The nucleotides read TGTGCCAGCAGTGACTCAGAAGGGGCTGGCTACACCTTC.